One T cell receptor beta chain is described in this entry. Its cognate antigen is unknown. The CDR3 has 16 residues. The trim removed 5 bases at V and 5 bases at J, leaving 12 bases unmatched. Germline V gene sequence: CDR1 SGHDT, CDR2 YYEEEE. This sample was taken from a study of cytomegalovirus exposure and HLA in healthy donors. Study-wide findings and caveats: The study labeled roughly 160 TCR beta chains cytomegalovirus-associated. In a later analysis, most CMV-associated TCR beta chains appeared HLA-restricted.

PCR used 60 Vbeta primers and 13 Jbeta primers. Profiled with immunoSEQ multiplex PCR; TCRdb holds only in-frame clones, not every one. The repertoire consists of fewer than 200,000 clones, with about 90% occurring once and the leading ten covering under 1.2%. The J gene is TRBJ2-7, the V gene TRBV5-6; 11 positions match TRBD1. Sequencing was performed on PBMCs. The sequence derives from a boy younger than 10 in good health and CMV-seronegative. The CDR3 reads CASSFRSGTGGNEQYF. DNA of the CDR3: TGTGCCAGCAGTTTCCGATCCGGGACAGGGGGGAACGAGCAGTACTTC.